The source of this T cell receptor beta chain is a study of early T cells in non-severe SARS-CoV-2 infection. Study information: Sequencing of unsorted whole blood was done on bulk RNA, leaving chains unpaired.

TCRdb used MiXCR to reprocess the 5' RACE reads, holding one entry per CDR3 protein. The repertoire holds 20,000 to 25,000 distinct CDR3 sequences, with 4.8% as singletons. The V and J ends lost 0 bases and 7 bases, in that order; junction bases with no gene match: 9. The CDR3 runs to 16 residues. Germline V gene sequence: CDR1 SGHVS, CDR2 FNYEAQ. This clonotype was observed many times. The chain recombines TRBV7-6 with TRBJ2-1, with 7 bases matching TRBD2. This clonotype was sampled from an adult who was a healthcare worker with PCR-confirmed SARS-CoV-2 infection or an uninfected control (not recorded which). Sequencing input: whole blood. CDR3 sequence (DNA): TGTGCCAGCAGCTTAGCGGGCGGGAGCGGGTTTAATGAGCAGTTCTTC. Translated, it gives CASSLAGGSGFNEQFF.